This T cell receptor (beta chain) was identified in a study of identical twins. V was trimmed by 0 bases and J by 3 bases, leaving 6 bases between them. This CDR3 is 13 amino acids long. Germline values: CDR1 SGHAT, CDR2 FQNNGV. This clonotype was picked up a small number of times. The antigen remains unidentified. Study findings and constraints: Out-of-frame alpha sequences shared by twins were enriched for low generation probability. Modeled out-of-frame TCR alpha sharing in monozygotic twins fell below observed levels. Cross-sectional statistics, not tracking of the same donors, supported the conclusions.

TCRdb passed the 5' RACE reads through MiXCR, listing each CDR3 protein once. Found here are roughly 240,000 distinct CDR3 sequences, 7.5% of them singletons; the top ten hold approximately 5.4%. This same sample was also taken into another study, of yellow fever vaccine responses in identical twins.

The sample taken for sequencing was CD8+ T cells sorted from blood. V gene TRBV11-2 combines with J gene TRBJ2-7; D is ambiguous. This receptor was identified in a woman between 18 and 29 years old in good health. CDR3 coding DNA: TGTGCCAGCAGCTTAGATCCGGGCTACGAGCAGTACGTC. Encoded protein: CASSLDPGYEQYV.